The TCR beta chain under discussion was sequenced for a study of CD8 T cells in Susac syndrome (dated by TCRdb to between 2019 and 2020). At the level of the whole study: Of the Susac syndrome patients who were sequenced, eight or nine were in clinical remission while more than five had clinically active disease. At the time of blood withdrawal, Susac syndrome patients were either therapy-naive, taking corticosteroids (with some also receiving IVIg), or on IVIg alone. Whether CD8+ T cell activation and differentiation in Susac syndrome was antigen driven was tested using repertoire sequencing. The study compared CD8+ T cell repertoire clonality among roughly eleven healthy donors, 14 Susac syndrome patients and about 16 multiple sclerosis patients. General findings and caveats noted by the study authors: The study acknowledged that relatively few individuals were included in the TCR sequencing and HLA analysis. Clonal expansion was observed in Susac syndrome CD8+ repertoires, with the highest expansion in CD8+ TEMRA cells and greater expansion in clinically active than in remitting patients. Approximately 17 Susac-specific public clones were identified in the total CD8+ repertoire, and four or five Susac-specific public clones were identified in the CD8+ TEMRA repertoire.

RNA was extracted using the RNeasy kit, and about 0.45 to 1 microgram was reverse transcribed with random hexamers. TCR beta CDR3 regions were amplified with the immunoSEQ multiplex PCR assay covering 54 Vbeta and 13 Jbeta segments. PCR amplification bias was corrected using a synthetic template baseline for primer optimization and computational correction. As for the authors' bioinformatics: Only productive sequences were kept, with reads annotated to V, D and J genes according to IMGT and analyzed in immunoSEQ Analyzer. Clonality was computed as one minus Shannon entropy normalized by log2 of the number of productive unique sequences. For each patient and control, public and private clones were evaluated within the 100 most prevalent clones. Clones were defined as Susac-specific if absent from the healthy and MS cohorts, from approximately 1,100 published viral clones and from other ImmuneACCESS disease sequences. Starting from the raw public reads, TCRdb applied fastp trimming at Q25, assembled clones with MiXCR and retained in-frame beta chains. A single entry per CDR3 protein holds the most common genes and DNA from its merged rows. The V and J calls follow TCRdb's processing rather than the paper's. Across this sample there are around 150,000 distinct CDR3 sequences, with around 95% seen only once. The biggest ten clones account for more than 0.15% of the sample.

From cysteine to phenylalanine, the CDR3 is 14 amino acids long. Solely the CDR3 DNA is kept, with 42 bases framed from the first base. V is cut by 4 bases and J by 9 bases, and the space between the germline ends is 15 bases. Per the germline V gene, MNHEY is the CDR1 and SVGAGI is the CDR2. High-throughput TCR beta sequencing profiled peripheral blood CD8+ and CD4+ T cells from healthy donors, Susac syndrome patients and multiple sclerosis patients. The Susac syndrome patients fulfilled recently defined diagnostic criteria for either definite or probable disease. CD8+ TEMRA cells were enriched by FACS, while bulk CD8+ and CD4+ T cells were purified by magnetic negative isolation. Blood was collected in EDTA tubes and processed within 24 hours, with PBMCs isolated through density gradient centrifugation. PBMCs intended for TCR sequencing were frozen in liquid nitrogen and were later thawed in a 37 degrees C water bath. The sorted or isolated CD4+, CD8+ and CD8+ TEMRA cells reached a purity of at least 90%.

Turning to this clonotype: The clone's antigen remains unknown. Base qualities are not at hand, and no much larger clone is one base apart.

The source is a human donor with Susac syndrome. Sequencing input: CD8+ T cells from PBMCs. The receptor chain draws on TRBV6-5 and TRBJ2-2; no D segment can be confidently identified. The nucleotide sequence is TGTGCCAGCAGTTTTGTGGCTCCCCCACGGGAGCTGTTTTTT. This codes for CASSFVAPPRELFF.